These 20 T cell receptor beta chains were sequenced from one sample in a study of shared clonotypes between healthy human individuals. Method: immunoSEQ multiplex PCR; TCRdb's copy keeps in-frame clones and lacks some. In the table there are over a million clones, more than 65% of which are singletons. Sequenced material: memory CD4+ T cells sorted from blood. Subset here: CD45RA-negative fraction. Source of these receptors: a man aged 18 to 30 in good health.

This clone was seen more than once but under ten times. Written as DNA, the CDR3 is TGTGCCAGCAGCGAATTACTGGGGACAGGGGGCCACTATGGCTACACCTTC. Residues: CASSELLGTGGHYGYTF. The rearrangement joins TRBV28 to TRBJ1-2; 12 bases match TRBD1. Germline CDR1 MDHEN, CDR2 SYDVKM. V shed 6 bases and J 3 bases; nucleotides not matched to a gene: 11. This CDR3 is built from 17 residues.

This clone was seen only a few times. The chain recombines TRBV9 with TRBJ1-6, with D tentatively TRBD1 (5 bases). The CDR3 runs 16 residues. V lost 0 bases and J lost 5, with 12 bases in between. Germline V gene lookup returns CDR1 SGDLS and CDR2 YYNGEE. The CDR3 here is CASSVAGTGDNSPLHF. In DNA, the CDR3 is TGTGCCAGCAGCGTAGCAGGGACGGGTGATAATTCACCCCTCCACTTT. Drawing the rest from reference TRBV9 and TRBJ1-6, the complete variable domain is DSGVTQTPKHLITATGQRVTLRCSPRSGDLSVYWYQQSLDQGLQFLIQYYNGEERAKGNILERFSAQQFPDLHSELNLSSLELGDSALYFCASSVAGTGDNSPLHFGNGTRLTVT.

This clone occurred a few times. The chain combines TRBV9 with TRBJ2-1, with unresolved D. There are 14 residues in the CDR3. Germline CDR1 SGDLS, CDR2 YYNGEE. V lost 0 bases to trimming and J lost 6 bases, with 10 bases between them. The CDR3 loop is CASSVAPHVNEQFF. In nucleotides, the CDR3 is TGTGCCAGCAGCGTAGCTCCCCATGTCAATGAGCAGTTCTTC.

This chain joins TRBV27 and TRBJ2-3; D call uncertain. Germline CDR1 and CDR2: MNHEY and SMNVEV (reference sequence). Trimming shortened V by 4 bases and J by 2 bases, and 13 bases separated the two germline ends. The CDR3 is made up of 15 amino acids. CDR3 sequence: CASSSDFKSTDTQYF. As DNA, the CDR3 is TGTGCCAGCAGTTCAGACTTTAAGTCCACAGATACGCAGTATTTT.

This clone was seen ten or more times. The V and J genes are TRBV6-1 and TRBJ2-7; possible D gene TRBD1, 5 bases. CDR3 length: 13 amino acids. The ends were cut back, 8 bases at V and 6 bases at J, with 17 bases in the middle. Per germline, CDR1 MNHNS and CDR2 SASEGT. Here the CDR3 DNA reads TGTGCCAGCGGCACTCAGGGCTCGGGCGAGCAGTACTTC. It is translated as CASGTQGSGEQYF.

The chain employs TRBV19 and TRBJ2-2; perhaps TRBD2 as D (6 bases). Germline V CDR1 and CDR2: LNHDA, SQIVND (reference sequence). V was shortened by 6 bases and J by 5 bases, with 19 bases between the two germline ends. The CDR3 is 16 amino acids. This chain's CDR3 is CASRITGTPGTGELFF. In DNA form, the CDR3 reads TGTGCCAGTAGGATAACCGGGACTCCCGGGACCGGGGAGCTGTTTTTT.

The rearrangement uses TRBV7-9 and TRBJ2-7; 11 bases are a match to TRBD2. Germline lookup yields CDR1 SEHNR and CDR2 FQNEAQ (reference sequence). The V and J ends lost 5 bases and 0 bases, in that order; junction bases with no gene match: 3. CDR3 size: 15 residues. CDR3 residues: CASSDTSGSSYEQYF. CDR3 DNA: TGTGCCAGCAGCGACACTAGCGGGAGCTCCTACGAGCAGTACTTC.

The CDR3 DNA reads as TGCGCCAGCAGCTTGGACCCCGGGACAGGGAACACTGAAGCTTTCTTT. Translated, it gives CASSLDPGTGNTEAFF. This chain joins TRBV5-1 and TRBJ1-1; 8 nucleotides match TRBD1. The CDR3 has 16 residues. The germline gives CDR1 SGHRS, CDR2 YFSETQ. The trim removed 0 bases at V and 1 base at J, leaving 5 bases unmatched. The full variable domain, completed using reference TRBV5-1 and TRBJ1-1, is KAGVTQTPRYLIKTRGQQVTLSCSPISGHRSVSWYQQTPGQGLQFLFEYFSETQRNKGNFPGRFSGRQFSNSRSEMNVSTLELGDSALYLCASSLDPGTGNTEAFFGQGTRLTVV.

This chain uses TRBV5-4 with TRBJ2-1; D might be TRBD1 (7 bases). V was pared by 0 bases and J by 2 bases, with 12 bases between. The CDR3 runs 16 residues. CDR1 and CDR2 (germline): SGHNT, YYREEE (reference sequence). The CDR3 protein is CASSLAQGGAYNEQFF. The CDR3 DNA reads TGTGCCAGCAGCTTGGCTCAGGGGGGCGCCTACAATGAGCAGTTCTTC. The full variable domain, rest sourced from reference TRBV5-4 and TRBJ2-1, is ETGVTQSPTHLIKTRGQQVTLRCSSQSGHNTVSWYQQALGQGPQFIFQYYREEENGRGNFPPRFSGLQFPNYSSELNVNALELDDSALYLCASSLAQGGAYNEQFFGPGTRLTVL.

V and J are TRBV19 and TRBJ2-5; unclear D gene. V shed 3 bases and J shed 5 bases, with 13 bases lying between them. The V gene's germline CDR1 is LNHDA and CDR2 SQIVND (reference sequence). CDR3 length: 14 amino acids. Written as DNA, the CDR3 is TGTGCCAGTAGTATTTCAGTCACCTGGGAGACCCAGTACTTC. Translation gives CASSISVTWETQYF.

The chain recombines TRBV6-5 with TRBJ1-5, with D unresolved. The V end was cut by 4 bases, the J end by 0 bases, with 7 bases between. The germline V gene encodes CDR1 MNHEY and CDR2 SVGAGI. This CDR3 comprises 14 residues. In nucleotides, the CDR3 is TGTGCCAGCAGTTTCTCCGTTAGCAATCAGCCCCAGCATTTT. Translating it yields CASSFSVSNQPQHF.

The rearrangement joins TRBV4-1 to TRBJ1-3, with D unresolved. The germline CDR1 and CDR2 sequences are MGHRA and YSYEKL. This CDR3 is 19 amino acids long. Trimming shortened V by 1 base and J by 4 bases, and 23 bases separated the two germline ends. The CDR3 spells CASSQGLASSLVSGNTIYF. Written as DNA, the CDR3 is TGCGCCAGCAGCCAAGGATTAGCAAGCTCGCTGGTATCAGGAAACACCATATATTTT.

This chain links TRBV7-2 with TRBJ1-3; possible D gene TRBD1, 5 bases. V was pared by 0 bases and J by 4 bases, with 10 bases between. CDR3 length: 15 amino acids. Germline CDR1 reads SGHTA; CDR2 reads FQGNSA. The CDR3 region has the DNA TGTGCCAGCAGCTTAGCTGGGGCACAAGGAAACACCATATATTTT. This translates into CASSLAGAQGNTIYF. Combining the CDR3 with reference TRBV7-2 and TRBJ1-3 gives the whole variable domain GAGVSQSPSNKVTEKGKDVELRCDPISGHTALYWYRQSLGQGLEFLIYFQGNSAPDKSGLPSDRFSAERTGGSVSTLTIQRTQQEDSAVYLCASSLAGAQGNTIYFGEGSWLTVV.

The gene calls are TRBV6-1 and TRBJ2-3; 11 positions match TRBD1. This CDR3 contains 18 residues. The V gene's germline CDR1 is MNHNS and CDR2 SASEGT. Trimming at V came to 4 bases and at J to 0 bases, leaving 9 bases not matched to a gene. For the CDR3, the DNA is TGTGCCAGCAGTGGGACCGGGACAGGGGGACCTAGCACAGATACGCAGTATTTT. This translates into CASSGTGTGGPSTDTQYF.

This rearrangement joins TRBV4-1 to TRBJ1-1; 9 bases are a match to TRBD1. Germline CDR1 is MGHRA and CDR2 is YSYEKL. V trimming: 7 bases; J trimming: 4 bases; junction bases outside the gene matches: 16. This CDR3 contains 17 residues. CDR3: CASNHIVSKTGGTEAFF. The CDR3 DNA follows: TGCGCCAGCAACCATATAGTGTCGAAGACAGGGGGCACTGAAGCTTTCTTT.

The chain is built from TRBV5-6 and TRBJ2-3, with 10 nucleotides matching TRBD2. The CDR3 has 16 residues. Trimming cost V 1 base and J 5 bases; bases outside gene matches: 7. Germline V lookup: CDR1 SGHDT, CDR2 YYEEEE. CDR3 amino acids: CASSLRSGGAGDTQYF. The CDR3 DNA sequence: TGTGCCAGCAGCTTGAGGAGCGGGGGGGCCGGAGATACGCAGTATTTT.

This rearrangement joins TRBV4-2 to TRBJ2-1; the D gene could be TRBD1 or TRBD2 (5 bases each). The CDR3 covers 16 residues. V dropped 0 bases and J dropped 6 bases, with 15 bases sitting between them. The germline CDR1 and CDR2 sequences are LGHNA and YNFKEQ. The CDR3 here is CASSQDPGSLGNEQFF. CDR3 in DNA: TGTGCCAGCAGCCAAGACCCAGGGAGTCTCGGCAATGAGCAGTTCTTC.

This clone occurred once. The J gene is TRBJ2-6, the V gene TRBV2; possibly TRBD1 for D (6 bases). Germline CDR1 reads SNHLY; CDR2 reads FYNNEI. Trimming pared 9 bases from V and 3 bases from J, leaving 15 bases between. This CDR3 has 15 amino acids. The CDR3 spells CASNRELGGANVLTF. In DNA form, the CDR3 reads TGTGCCAGTAACAGGGAACTCGGTGGGGCCAACGTCCTGACTTTC.

CDR3 sequence reads: CASSPGGTVNEKLFF. The CDR3 nucleotides read TGTGCCAGCTCACCCGGCGGGACGGTCAATGAAAAACTGTTTTTT. The chain recombines TRBV18 with TRBJ1-4, with D tentatively TRBD1 (5 bases). V was shortened by 3 bases and J by 5 bases, with 13 bases between the two germline ends. The CDR3 contains 15 residues. Per germline, CDR1 KGHSH and CDR2 LQKENI.

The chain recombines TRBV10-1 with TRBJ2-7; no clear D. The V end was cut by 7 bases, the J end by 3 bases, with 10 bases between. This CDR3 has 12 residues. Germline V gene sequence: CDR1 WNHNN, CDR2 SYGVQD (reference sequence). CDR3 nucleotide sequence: TGCGCCAGCACGACGGACCTCTACGAGCAGTACTTC. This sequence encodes CASTTDLYEQYF.